Listed below are T cell receptor delta chains from one sample, sequenced in a study of Vδ1+ human thymocytes. TCRdb made new clone calls on the multiplex PCR reads using CATT. The table includes some 55,000 delta-chain clones, approximately 15% detected once. Sample: Vdelta1+ gamma-delta thymocytes from the thymus. The receptor source for this set is a boy under three years old who had congenital heart surgery. CDR3s leave out the opening cysteine and the closing phenylalanine or tryptophan. Each record gives: V gene, CDR3 protein.

TRDV2 | ACVTGGGLI
TRDV1 | ALGEHLGIRDKLI
TRDV1 | ALGEAAPLSRTGDIYHKLI
TRDV1 | ALGELPGGYTDKLI
TRDV1 | ALGEGLGDYTDKLI
TRDV1 | ALGVLPPGGSDKLI
TRDV1 | ALGDLGDTDKLI
TRDV1 | ALGEYSSPPFNTDTDKLI
TRDV1 | ALGGLFLPYWGIYTDKLI
TRDV1 | ALGNPSYITRVGNKLI
TRDV1 | ALGIGNWGPYTDKLI
TRDV1 | ALGELKFRTYWGRDTTGKLI
TRDV1 | ALGDSWWGTPADKLI
TRDV1 | ALGELIPLNWALI
TRDV1 | ALGTRPTKVRTGPYLDHPNTDKLI
TRDV2 | ACDTELGDTRVYTDKLI
TRDV1 | ALGGRAPTAGGLRNTDKLI
TRDV1 | ALGVSYLWGDGADKLI
TRDV1 | ALGDTYEWRLKYTDKLI
TRDV1 | ALGELKSSHFLGDSWYTDKLI
TRDV1 | ALGERPTADKLI
TRDV1 | ALGERVGYTKYTDKLI
TRDV1 | ALGQGGGGTDKLI
TRDV1 | ALGSLPSCLLGVNPSDKLI
TRDV1 | ALGGLLPWGIPYLTAQLF
TRDV1 | ALGENFWVPHNTDKLI
TRDV1 | ALGELKDIVPGAYTDKLI
TRDV1 | ALGEAWGSYTDKLI
TRDV1 | ALGEHLGEVQLGDTGYTDKLI
TRDV1 | ALGELRGFRGTGLSTDKLI
TRDV1 | ALGSFFLRNGTDKLI
TRDV1 | ALGEPSAGRYSPTDKLI
TRDV1 | ALGVFLRGWGITDTDKLI
TRDV1 | ALTPATVGDPYTDKLI
TRDV1 | ALGEFMLLWGIEGYTDKLI
TRDV1 | ALGDSALSRVRAAQLF
TRDV1 | ALGEHPMTQPGDPPLTAQLF
TRDV1 | ALGELSWIRSDKLI
TRDV2 | ACDPRLAQLF
TRDV1 | ALGHPSLSRFPHFSPVHTDKLI
TRDV1 | ALGELRSSLRGLGDKLI